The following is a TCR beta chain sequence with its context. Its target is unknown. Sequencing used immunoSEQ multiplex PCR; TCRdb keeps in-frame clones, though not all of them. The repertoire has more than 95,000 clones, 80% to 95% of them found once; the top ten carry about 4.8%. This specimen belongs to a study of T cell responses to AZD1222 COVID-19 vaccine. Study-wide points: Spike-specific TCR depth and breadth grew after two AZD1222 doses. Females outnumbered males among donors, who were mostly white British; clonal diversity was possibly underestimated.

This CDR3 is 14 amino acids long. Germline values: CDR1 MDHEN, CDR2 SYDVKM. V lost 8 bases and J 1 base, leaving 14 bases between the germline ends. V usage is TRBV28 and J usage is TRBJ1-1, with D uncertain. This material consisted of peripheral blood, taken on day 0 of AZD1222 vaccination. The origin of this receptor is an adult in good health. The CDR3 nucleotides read TGTGCCAGCGGAATGGGTCCCCAGAACACTGAAGCTTTCTTT. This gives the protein CASGMGPQNTEAFF. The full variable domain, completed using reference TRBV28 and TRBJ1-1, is DVKVTQSSRYLVKRTGEKVFLECVQDMDHENMFWYRQDPGLGLRLIYFSYDVKMKEKGDIPEGYSVSREKKERFSLILESASTNQTSMYLCASGMGPQNTEAFFGQGTRLTVV.